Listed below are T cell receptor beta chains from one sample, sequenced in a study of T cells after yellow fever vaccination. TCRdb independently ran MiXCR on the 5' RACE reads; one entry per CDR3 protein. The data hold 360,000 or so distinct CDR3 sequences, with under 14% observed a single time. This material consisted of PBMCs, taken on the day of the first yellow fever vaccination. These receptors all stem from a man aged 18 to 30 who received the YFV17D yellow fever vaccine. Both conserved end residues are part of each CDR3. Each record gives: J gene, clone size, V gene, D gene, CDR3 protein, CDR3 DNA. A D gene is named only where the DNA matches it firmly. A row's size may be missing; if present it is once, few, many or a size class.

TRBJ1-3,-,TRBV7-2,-,CASSLAWGVSGNTIYF,TGTGCCAGCAGCTTAGCGTGGGGGGTCTCTGGAAACACCATATATTTT
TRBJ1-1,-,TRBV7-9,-,CASSPPRGSEAFF,TGTGCCAGCAGCCCCCCCCGGGGCAGTGAAGCTTTCTTT
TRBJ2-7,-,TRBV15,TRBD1,CATSSLDRSYSYEQYF,TGTGCCACCAGCAGTCTGGACAGGTCCTACTCCTACGAGCAGTACTTC
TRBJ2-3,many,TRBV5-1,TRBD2,CASEWTSGTDTQYF,TGCGCCAGCGAATGGACTAGCGGCACAGATACGCAGTATTTT
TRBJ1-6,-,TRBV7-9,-,CATSAGSPLHF,TGTGCCACATCAGCCGGGTCACCCCTCCACTTT
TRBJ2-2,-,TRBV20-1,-,CSASPLASPGELFF,TGCAGTGCTAGCCCCCTAGCATCCCCCGGGGAGCTGTTTTTT
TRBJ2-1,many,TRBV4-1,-,CASSPAYNEQFF,TGTGCCAGCTCACCTGCCTACAATGAGCAGTTCTTC
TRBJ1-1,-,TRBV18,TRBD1,CASFPTGTHTEAFF,TGTGCCAGCTTCCCGACAGGGACCCACACTGAAGCTTTCTTT
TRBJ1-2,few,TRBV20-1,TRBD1,CSARGQGPASYTF,TGCAGTGCTCGTGGACAGGGGCCCGCGAGCTACACCTTC
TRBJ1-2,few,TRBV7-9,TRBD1,CASSYQGDYGYTF,TGTGCCAGCAGTTACCAGGGGGACTATGGCTACACCTTC
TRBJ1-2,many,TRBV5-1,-,CASSLMGDYGYTF,TGCGCCAGCAGCTTGATGGGCGACTATGGCTACACCTTC
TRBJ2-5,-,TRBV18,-,CASSPAGSGETQYF,TGTGCCAGCTCACCGGCGGGGAGCGGGGAGACCCAGTACTTC
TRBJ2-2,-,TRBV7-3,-,CASSFEGQNTGELFF,TGTGCCAGCAGCTTTGAGGGCCAGAACACCGGGGAGCTGTTTTTT
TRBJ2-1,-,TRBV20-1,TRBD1,CSVQTGTYNEQFF,TGCAGTGTCCAGACAGGGACCTACAATGAGCAGTTCTTC
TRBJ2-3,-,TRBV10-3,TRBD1,CAISGTGDSGVGTDTQYF,TGTGCCATCAGTGGGACAGGGGACAGCGGGGTGGGCACAGATACGCAGTATTTT
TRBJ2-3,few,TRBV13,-,CASSFQFTQYF,TGTGCCAGCAGCTTCCAGTTCACGCAGTATTTT
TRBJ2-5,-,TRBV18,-,CASSPDGGGETQYF,TGTGCCAGCTCACCAGACGGGGGCGGAGAGACCCAGTACTTC
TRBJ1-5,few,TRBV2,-,CATRERDTRNQPQHF,TGTGCCACTAGGGAGCGGGACACCCGCAATCAGCCCCAGCATTTT
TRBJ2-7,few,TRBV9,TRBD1,CASSVGGTASYEQYF,TGTGCCAGCAGCGTAGGAGGGACAGCCTCCTACGAGCAGTACTTC
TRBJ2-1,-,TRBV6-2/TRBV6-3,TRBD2,CAVLRGDEQFF,TGTGCCGTCCTACGGGGGGATGAGCAGTTCTTC
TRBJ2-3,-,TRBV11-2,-,CASSGGLPPDTQYF,TGTGCCAGCAGCGGGGGCCTGCCCCCAGATACGCAGTATTTT
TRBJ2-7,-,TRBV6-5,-,CASSYANSYEQYF,TGTGCCAGCAGTTACGCCAACTCCTACGAGCAGTACTTC
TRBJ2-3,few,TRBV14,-,CASTPLDGLQSTDTQYF,TGTGCCAGCACCCCTCTCGACGGACTACAAAGCACAGATACGCAGTATTTT
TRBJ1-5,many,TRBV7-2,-,CASSFDSNQPQHF,TGCGCCAGCAGCTTTGACAGCAATCAGCCCCAGCATTTT
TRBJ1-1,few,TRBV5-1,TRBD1,CASTSTGLNTEAFF,TGCGCCAGCACTTCGACAGGGCTGAACACTGAAGCTTTCTTT
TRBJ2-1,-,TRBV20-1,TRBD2,CSAKARGGRAYNEQFF,TGCAGTGCCAAGGCGCGGGGGGGCCGAGCCTACAATGAGCAGTTCTTC
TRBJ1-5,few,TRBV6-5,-,CASRYSGNQPQHF,TGTGCCAGCAGATACTCTGGCAATCAGCCCCAGCATTTT
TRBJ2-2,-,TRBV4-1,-,CASSQVRTGELFF,TGCGCCAGCAGCCAAGTAAGGACCGGGGAGCTGTTTTTT
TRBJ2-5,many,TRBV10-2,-,CASSGRGGETQYF,TGCGCCAGCAGTGGCCGCGGTGGCGAGACCCAGTACTTC
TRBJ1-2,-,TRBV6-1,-,CASNPKPQGPAGYTF,TGTGCCAGCAACCCAAAGCCTCAGGGTCCGGCTGGCTACACCTTC
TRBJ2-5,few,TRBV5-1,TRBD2,CASSFTSGAYQETQYF,TGCGCCAGCAGCTTTACTAGCGGGGCCTACCAAGAGACCCAGTACTTC
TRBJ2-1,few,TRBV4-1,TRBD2,CASSQLGTRRNEQFF,TGCGCCAGCAGCCAACTCGGGACTAGACGCAATGAGCAGTTCTTC
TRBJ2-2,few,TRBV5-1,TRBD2,CASSLAWLAGITGELFF,TGCGCCAGCAGCTTGGCCTGGCTAGCGGGGATCACCGGGGAGCTGTTTTTT
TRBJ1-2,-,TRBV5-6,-,CASSSGGGGGYTF,TGTGCCAGCAGCTCCGGAGGGGGTGGCGGCTACACCTTC
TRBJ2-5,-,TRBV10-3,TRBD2,CASRSSGGESETQYF,TGTGCCTCCAGGTCTAGCGGGGGGGAGTCAGAGACCCAGTACTTC
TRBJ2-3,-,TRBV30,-,CAWSVRGADTQYF,TGTGCCTGGAGTGTACGAGGGGCAGATACGCAGTATTTT
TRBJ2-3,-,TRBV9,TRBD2,CASSVGGRGFTDTQYF,TGTGCCAGCAGCGTAGGAGGGCGGGGGTTCACAGATACGCAGTATTTT
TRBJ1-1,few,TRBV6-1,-,CASRRMGRVTEAFF,TGTGCCAGCAGGCGGATGGGGCGGGTTACTGAAGCTTTCTTT
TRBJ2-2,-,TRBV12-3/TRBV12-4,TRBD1,CASSRTGQNTGELFF,TGTGCCAGCAGTCGGACAGGGCAGAACACCGGGGAGCTGTTTTTT
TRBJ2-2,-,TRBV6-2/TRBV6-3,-,CASSYSKRDTGELFF,TGTGCCAGCAGTTACTCGAAAAGGGACACCGGGGAGCTGTTTTTT
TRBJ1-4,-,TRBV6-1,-,CASMGLGVEKLFF,TGTGCCAGCATGGGACTAGGGGTTGAAAAACTGTTTTTT
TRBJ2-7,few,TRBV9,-,CASSALGGGKQYF,TGTGCCAGCAGCGCCCTGGGGGGTGGAAAGCAGTACTTC
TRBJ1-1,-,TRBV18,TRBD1,CASSPPNLNQDRIYTEAFF,TGTGCCAGCTCACCGCCGAATCTCAACCAGGACAGGATTTACACTGAAGCTTTCTTT
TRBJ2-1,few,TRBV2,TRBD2,CASKKGLADYNEQFF,TGTGCCAGCAAAAAGGGACTAGCGGACTACAATGAGCAGTTCTTC
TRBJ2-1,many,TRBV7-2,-,CASSLDPSPHNEQFF,TGTGCCAGCAGCTTAGATCCTAGCCCCCACAATGAGCAGTTCTTC
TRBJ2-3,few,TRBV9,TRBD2,CASSVAPAGMDTQYF,TGTGCCAGCAGCGTAGCTCCAGCGGGGATGGATACGCAGTATTTT